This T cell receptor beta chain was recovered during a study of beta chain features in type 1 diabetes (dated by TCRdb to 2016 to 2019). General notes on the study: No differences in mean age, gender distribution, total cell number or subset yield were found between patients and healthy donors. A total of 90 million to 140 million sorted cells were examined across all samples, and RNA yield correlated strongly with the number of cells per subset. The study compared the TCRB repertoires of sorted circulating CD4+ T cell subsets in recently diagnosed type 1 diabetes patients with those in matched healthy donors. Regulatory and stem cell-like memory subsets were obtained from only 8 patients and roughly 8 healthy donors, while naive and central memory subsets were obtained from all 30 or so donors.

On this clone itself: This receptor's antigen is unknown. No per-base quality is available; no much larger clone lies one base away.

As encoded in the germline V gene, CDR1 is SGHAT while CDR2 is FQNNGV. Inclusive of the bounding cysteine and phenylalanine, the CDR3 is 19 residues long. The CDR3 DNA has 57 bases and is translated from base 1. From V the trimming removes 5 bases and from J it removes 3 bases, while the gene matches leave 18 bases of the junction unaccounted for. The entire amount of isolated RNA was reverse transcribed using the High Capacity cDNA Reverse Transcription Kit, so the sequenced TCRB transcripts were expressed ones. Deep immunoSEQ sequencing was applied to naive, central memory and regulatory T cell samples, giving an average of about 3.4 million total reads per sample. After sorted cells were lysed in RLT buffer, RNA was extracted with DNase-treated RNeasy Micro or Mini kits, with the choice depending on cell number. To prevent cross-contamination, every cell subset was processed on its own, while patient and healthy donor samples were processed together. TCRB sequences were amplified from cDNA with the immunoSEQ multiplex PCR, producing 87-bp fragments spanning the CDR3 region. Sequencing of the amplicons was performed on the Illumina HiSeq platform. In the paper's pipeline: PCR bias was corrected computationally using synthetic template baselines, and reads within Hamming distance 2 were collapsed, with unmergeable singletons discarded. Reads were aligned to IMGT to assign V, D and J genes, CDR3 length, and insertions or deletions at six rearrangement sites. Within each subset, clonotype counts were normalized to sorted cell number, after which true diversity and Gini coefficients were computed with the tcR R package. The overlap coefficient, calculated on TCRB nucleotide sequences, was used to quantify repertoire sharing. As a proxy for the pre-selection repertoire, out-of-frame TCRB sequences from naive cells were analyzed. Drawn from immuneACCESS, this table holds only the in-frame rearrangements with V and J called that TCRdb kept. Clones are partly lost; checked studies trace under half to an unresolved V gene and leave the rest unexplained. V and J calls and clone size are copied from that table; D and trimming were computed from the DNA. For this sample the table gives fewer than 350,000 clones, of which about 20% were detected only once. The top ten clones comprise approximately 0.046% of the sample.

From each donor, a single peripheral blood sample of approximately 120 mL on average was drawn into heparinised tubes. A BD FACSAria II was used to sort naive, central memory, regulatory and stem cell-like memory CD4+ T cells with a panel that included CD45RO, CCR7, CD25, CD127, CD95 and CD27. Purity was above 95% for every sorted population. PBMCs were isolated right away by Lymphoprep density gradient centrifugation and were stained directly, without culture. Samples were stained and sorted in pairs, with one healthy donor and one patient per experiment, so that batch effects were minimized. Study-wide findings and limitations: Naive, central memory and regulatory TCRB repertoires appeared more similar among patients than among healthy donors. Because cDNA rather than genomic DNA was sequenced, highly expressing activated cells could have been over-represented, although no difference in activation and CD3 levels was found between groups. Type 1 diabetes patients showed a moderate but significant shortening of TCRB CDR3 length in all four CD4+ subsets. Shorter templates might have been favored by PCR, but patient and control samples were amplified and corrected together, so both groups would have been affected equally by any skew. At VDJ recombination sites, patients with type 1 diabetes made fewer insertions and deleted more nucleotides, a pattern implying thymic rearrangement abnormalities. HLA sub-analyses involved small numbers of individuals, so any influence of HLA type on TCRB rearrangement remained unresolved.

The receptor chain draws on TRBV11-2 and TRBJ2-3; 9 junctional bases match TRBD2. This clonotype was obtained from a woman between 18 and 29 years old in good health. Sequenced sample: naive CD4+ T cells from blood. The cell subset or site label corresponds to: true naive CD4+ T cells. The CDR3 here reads CASSPRPGSRGGGTDTQYF. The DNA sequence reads TGTGCCAGCAGCCCCCGACCCGGCTCGCGGGGGGGCGGGACAGATACGCAGTATTTT.